This paragraph reports one T cell receptor (beta chain). What it binds is not known. This specimen belongs to a study of blood T cells in healthy people across ages. Whole-study findings and limits: When set beside aged donors, long-lived donors presented more naive CD4+ cells and higher diversity.

Combining a sample-barcoded 5' primer with a J-beta primer mix, a second PCR ran for roughly 6 to 12 cycles. The authors tagged each cDNA molecule using a template-switch adaptor with 12 random nucleotides. One entry per CDR3 protein, called by TCRdb with MiXCR from the 5' RACE reads. The sample lists 1.5 million to 2 million distinct CDR3 sequences; 49% were seen once. V lost 7 bases, J lost 7 bases, and 11 bases lay in between. CDR1 is MDHEN and CDR2 is SYDVKM in the germline V gene. The CDR3 length is 13 residues. Total RNA extracted from each sample amounted to at least 6 micrograms. This TCR derives from a woman in her 40s in good health. This sequence joins TRBV28 and TRBJ1-6; D remains ambiguous. Sequencing used blood. The CDR3: CASTRRQNSPLHF. As DNA, the CDR3 is TGTGCCAGCACCCGTCGGCAGAATTCACCCCTCCACTTT. The full variable domain, completed using reference TRBV28 and TRBJ1-6, is DVKVTQSSRYLVKRTGEKVFLECVQDMDHENMFWYRQDPGLGLRLIYFSYDVKMKEKGDIPEGYSVSREKKERFSLILESASTNQTSMYLCASTRRQNSPLHFGNGTRLTVT.